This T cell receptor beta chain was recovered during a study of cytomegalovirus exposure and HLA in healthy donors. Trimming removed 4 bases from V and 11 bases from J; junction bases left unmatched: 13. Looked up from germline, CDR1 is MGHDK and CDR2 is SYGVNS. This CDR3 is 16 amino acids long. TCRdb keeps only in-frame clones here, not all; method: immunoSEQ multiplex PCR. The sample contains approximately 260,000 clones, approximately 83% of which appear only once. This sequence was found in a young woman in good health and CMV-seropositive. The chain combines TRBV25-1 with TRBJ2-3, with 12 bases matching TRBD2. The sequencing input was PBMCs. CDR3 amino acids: CASSGGASGRALLQYF. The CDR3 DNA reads TGTGCCAGCAGTGGCGGGGCTAGCGGGAGGGCCTTACTGCAGTATTTT.